Following are 24 T cell receptor beta chains from one sample sequenced in a study of shared clonotypes between healthy human individuals. Naive CD8 populations comprised CD45RO-negative cells positively selected for CCR7, excluding terminally differentiated effector memory CD45RA+ cells. TCRdb keeps only in-frame clones here, not all; method: immunoSEQ multiplex PCR. Counted here are over 2,000,000 clones, around 93% occurring once; the ten biggest clones make up less than 2%. Sample: naive CD8+ T cells from PBMCs. The receptors were sampled from a man younger than 35 in good health. Some clones in this sample may be carry-over from other donors' samples.

The chain is built from TRBV7-9 and TRBJ2-7; D possibly corresponds to TRBD1 (6 bases). Germline lookup yields CDR1 SEHNR and CDR2 FQNEAQ (reference sequence). Between the trimmed V and J ends, which lost 1 base and 6 bases, there was a span of 16 bases. The CDR3 sequence is 15 residues long. The CDR3 spells CASSLGLRARGEQYF. The CDR3 region has the DNA TGTGCCAGCAGCTTAGGTCTTAGGGCCAGGGGCGAGCAGTACTTC.

The table lists this clone with a count of one. J is TRBJ1-5 and V is TRBV19, with D possibly being TRBD1 (6 bases). Germline CDR1 reads LNHDA; CDR2 reads SQIVND (reference sequence). The length of the CDR3 is 15 residues. V was trimmed by 5 bases and J by 0 bases, leaving 11 bases between them. The CDR3 spells CASSQGGYSNQPQHF. CDR3 nucleotides: TGTGCCAGTAGTCAAGGGGGGTATAGCAATCAGCCCCAGCATTTT.

The gene calls are TRBV7-9 and TRBJ1-2; 10 bases fit TRBD1. The junction had 8 bases not matched to a gene; V was cut back by 5 bases and J by 2 bases. Germline V CDR1 and CDR2: SEHNR, FQNEAQ (reference sequence). CDR3 length: 16 residues. The CDR3 DNA reads as TGTGCCAGCAGCCCTCTAAGGACAGGGGGGAACTATGGCTACACCTTC. It is translated as CASSPLRTGGNYGYTF.

The V gene is TRBV27, the J gene TRBJ1-5; D may be TRBD1 (6 bases). Germline assignment: CDR1 MNHEY and CDR2 SMNVEV (reference sequence). Trimming took off 6 bases at V and 0 bases at J, with 18 bases between the two ends. The CDR3 is 17 amino acids. DNA for the CDR3: TGTGCCAGCAGCCTTTCCCGGGGGGCCCTTAGCAATCAGCCCCAGCATTTT. Protein product: CASSLSRGALSNQPQHF.

CDR3 loop: CASTPHRIYNEQFF. For the CDR3, the DNA is TGTGCCAGCACCCCCCATCGTATTTACAATGAGCAGTTCTTC. V and J are TRBV6-1 and TRBJ2-1; D is unresolved. Germline CDR1 MNHNS, CDR2 SASEGT. This CDR3 spans 14 amino acids. V was cut by 7 bases and J by 4 bases, with 14 bases left in between.

CDR3 residues: CSVEEGLAGGPQETQYF. In nucleotides, the CDR3 is TGCAGCGTTGAAGAAGGTCTAGCGGGAGGGCCCCAAGAGACCCAGTACTTC. The chain recombines TRBV29-1 with TRBJ2-5, with TRBD2 matching 12 bases. Trimming at V came to 0 bases and at J to 1 base, leaving 6 bases not matched to a gene. CDR1 and CDR2 from the germline V gene are SQVTM and ANQGSEA. This CDR3 is 17 amino acids long.

The chain couples TRBV7-9 to TRBJ2-2; TRBD2 agrees at 8 bases. Germline V lookup: CDR1 SEHNR, CDR2 FQNEAQ (reference sequence). Trimming at V came to 5 bases and at J to 1 base, leaving 6 bases not matched to a gene. The CDR3 has 16 amino acids. CDR3 in amino acids: CASSATSGRNTGELFF. In DNA form, the CDR3 reads TGTGCCAGCAGCGCCACTAGCGGTCGGAACACCGGGGAGCTGTTTTTT.

The gene calls are TRBV10-3 and TRBJ2-3; D is perhaps TRBD1 or TRBD2 (5 bases each). Trimming took 0 bases from V and 0 from J, leaving 13 bases between them. Germline CDR1 is ENHRY and CDR2 is SYGVKD. The CDR3 extends over 17 amino acids. CDR3 nucleotides: TGTGCCATCAGTGAGTCTGGGACCGACTTTAGCACAGATACGCAGTATTTT. Translation: CAISESGTDFSTDTQYF.

The sample holds a few counts of this clone. The sample has other DNA sequences that encode this CDR3 too. The gene calls are TRBV9 and TRBJ2-1; a weak D match, TRBD1 (5 bases). The germline CDR1 and CDR2 sequences are SGDLS and YYNGEE. There are 14 residues in the CDR3. V was cut by 4 bases and J by 5 bases, with 13 bases left in between. In DNA form, the CDR3 reads TGTGCCAGCAGCCCCGGCGGCAGGGACAATGAGCAGTTCTTC. Translated: CASSPGGRDNEQFF.

The rearrangement joins TRBV7-7 to TRBJ2-3; 10 bases agree with TRBD2. CDR1 and CDR2 (germline): SSHAT, FNYEAQ (reference sequence). The CDR3 is made up of 15 amino acids. V was pared by 1 base and J by 5 bases, with 3 bases of the junction left unmatched. DNA for the CDR3: TGTGCCAGCAGCTTAGTAGCGGGAGGAAGAGATACGCAGTATTTT. Translation gives CASSLVAGGRDTQYF. The full variable domain, its missing parts supplied by reference TRBV7-7 and TRBJ2-3, is GAGVSQSPRYKVTKRGQDVTLRCDPISSHATLYWYQQALGQGPEFLTYFNYEAQPDKSGLPSDRFSAERPEGSISTLTIQRTEQRDSAMYRCASSLVAGGRDTQYFGPGTRLTVL.

The rearrangement joins TRBV4-3 to TRBJ2-2; D gene unclear. The CDR3 contains 14 residues. CDR1 and CDR2 from the germline V gene are LGHNA and YSLEER. Trimming cost V 0 bases and J 10 bases, with 12 bases left between them. The CDR3 bases are TGCGCCAGCAGCCAAGATTCCGGAGCCGTGGAGCTGTTTTTT. Translated: CASSQDSGAVELFF.

This chain uses TRBV13 with TRBJ2-7, with D possibly matching TRBD2 (5 bases). The V end was cut by 5 bases, the J end by 2 bases, with 13 bases between. Germline V CDR1 and CDR2: PRHDT, FYEKMQ (reference sequence). This CDR3 region has 14 residues. CDR3 residues: CASSRPGETYEQYF. CDR3 nucleotides: TGTGCCAGCAGCCGCCCCGGGGAGACCTACGAGCAGTACTTC.

This clone has just one count. This sequence joins TRBV5-6 and TRBJ2-5; 7 bases are a match to TRBD2. Germline CDR1 reads SGHDT; CDR2 reads YYEEEE. The CDR3 has 17 amino acids. V lost 2 bases to trimming and J lost 5 bases; unmatched junction nucleotides: 15. DNA of the CDR3: TGTGCCAGCAGCTTACAAGCGGGACTCCCCATGGGGGAGACCCAGTACTTC. This sequence encodes CASSLQAGLPMGETQYF. The whole variable domain, filled in from reference TRBV5-6 and TRBJ2-5, reads DAGVTQSPTHLIKTRGQQVTLRCSPKSGHDTVSWYQQALGQGPQFIFQYYEEEERQRGNFPDRFSGHQFPNYSSELNVNALLLGDSALYLCASSLQAGLPMGETQYFGPGTRLLVL.

V and J are TRBV5-1 and TRBJ2-7, with D possibly being TRBD1 or TRBD2 (6 bases each). The V and J ends lost 3 bases and 4 bases respectively, with 14 bases between them. The CDR3 consists of 14 residues. Germline-derived CDR1 and CDR2 are SGHRS and YFSETQ. DNA of the CDR3: TGCGCCAGCAGCTCTAAGGGGGGCCAATACGAGCAGTACTTC. Protein: CASSSKGGQYEQYF.

The gene calls are TRBV11-3 and TRBJ2-3; no definite D call. Trimming took off 5 bases at V and 6 bases at J, with 15 bases between the two ends. Germline loops: CDR1 SGHNT, CDR2 YENEEA. This CDR3 is built from 14 residues. Here the CDR3 DNA reads TGTGCCAGCAGCCCCCGGCCCGATGGGGATACGCAGTATTTT. Translating gives CASSPRPDGDTQYF.

V gene TRBV28 combines with J gene TRBJ2-2; 14 positions match TRBD2. CDR1 and CDR2 (germline): MDHEN, SYDVKM. With V trimmed by 4 bases and J by 3 bases, 7 bases remained unmatched. This CDR3 comprises 18 residues. CDR3 DNA: TGTGCCAGCAGTTCCGCGACTAGCGGGAGGGAGGACACCGGGGAGCTGTTTTTT. Translation: CASSSATSGREDTGELFF.

The chain couples TRBV7-7 to TRBJ2-1; unclear D gene. The CDR3 totals 13 residues. Trimming removed 2 bases from V and 8 bases from J, with 10 bases in between. Germline V lookup: CDR1 SSHAT, CDR2 FNYEAQ (reference sequence). The CDR3 here is CASSLRLFDEQFF. CDR3 DNA sequence: TGTGCCAGCAGCTTAAGGCTCTTTGATGAGCAGTTCTTC.

V usage is TRBV15 and J usage is TRBJ1-4, with D maybe TRBD1 (5 bases). V was pared by 4 bases and J by 17 bases, with 17 bases between. The CDR3 totals 12 residues. Germline CDR1 LNHNV, CDR2 YYDKDF (reference sequence). CDR3 sequence: CATSNRGREFFF. The CDR3 nucleotides read TGTGCCACCAGCAACAGAGGCAGGGAGTTTTTTTTT.

As concerns this clone: Within the sample, other DNA sequences also encode this same CDR3. V gene TRBV9 combines with J gene TRBJ1-1, with D perhaps TRBD1 (5 bases). CDR1 and CDR2 from the germline V gene are SGDLS and YYNGEE. The CDR3 runs to 14 residues. V was shortened by 4 bases and J by 0 bases, with 10 bases between the two germline ends. This CDR3 reads CASSPGGVNTEAFF. The CDR3 DNA follows: TGTGCCAGCAGCCCCGGGGGTGTGAACACTGAAGCTTTCTTT.

The chain carries TRBV5-1 and TRBJ1-2, with 9 bases that match TRBD1. The J segment lost 1 base and the V segment lost 3 bases, leaving 10 bases of the junction unmatched. This CDR3 is built from 17 residues. Per the germline V gene, CDR1 is SGHRS and CDR2 is YFSETQ. Here the CDR3 reads CASSSVTRDRDNYGYTF. The DNA for the CDR3 is TGCGCCAGCAGCTCCGTTACCCGGGACAGGGATAACTATGGCTACACCTTC.

This chain uses TRBV4-1 with TRBJ1-3; the D is unclear. CDR3 length: 15 residues. Germline V gene lookup returns CDR1 MGHRA and CDR2 YSYEKL. V lost 1 base and J 4 bases, leaving 11 bases between the germline ends. The CDR3 bases are TGCGCCAGCAGCCAAGTGGCCTACGGGGGAAACACCATATATTTT. Protein sequence: CASSQVAYGGNTIYF.

This rearrangement joins TRBV5-1 to TRBJ2-6; the match to TRBD1 covers 7 bases. The CDR3 contains 20 residues. Germline V gene sequence: CDR1 SGHRS, CDR2 YFSETQ. Trimming at V came to 0 bases and at J to 4 bases, leaving 16 bases not matched to a gene. The CDR3 nucleotides are TGCGCCAGCAGCTTGGAAGAAACCTGGGACAGCCGTCTGGGGGCCAACGTCCTGACTTTC. This gives the protein CASSLEETWDSRLGANVLTF.

This chain links TRBV5-8 with TRBJ1-5, with D possibly TRBD1 on 5 matching bases. From germline, CDR1 is SGHTS and CDR2 YDEGEE. Trimming removed 0 bases at V and 7 bases at J, with 8 bases between. This CDR3 is built from 13 residues. CDR3 DNA: TGTGCCAGCAGCTTGGGAGGGGACCAGCCCCAGCATTTT. Protein sequence: CASSLGGDQPQHF.

The genes are TRBV7-8 and TRBJ2-1; 8 nucleotides agree with TRBD2. CDR1 is SGHVS and CDR2 is FQNEAQ in the germline V gene. Germline trimming cut 5 bases from V and 4 bases from J; bases unmatched to any gene: 10. The CDR3 totals 16 residues. In DNA form, the CDR3 reads TGTGCCAGCAGCCTATGGCGGGAGGCTGTTTACAATGAGCAGTTCTTC. This codes for CASSLWREAVYNEQFF.